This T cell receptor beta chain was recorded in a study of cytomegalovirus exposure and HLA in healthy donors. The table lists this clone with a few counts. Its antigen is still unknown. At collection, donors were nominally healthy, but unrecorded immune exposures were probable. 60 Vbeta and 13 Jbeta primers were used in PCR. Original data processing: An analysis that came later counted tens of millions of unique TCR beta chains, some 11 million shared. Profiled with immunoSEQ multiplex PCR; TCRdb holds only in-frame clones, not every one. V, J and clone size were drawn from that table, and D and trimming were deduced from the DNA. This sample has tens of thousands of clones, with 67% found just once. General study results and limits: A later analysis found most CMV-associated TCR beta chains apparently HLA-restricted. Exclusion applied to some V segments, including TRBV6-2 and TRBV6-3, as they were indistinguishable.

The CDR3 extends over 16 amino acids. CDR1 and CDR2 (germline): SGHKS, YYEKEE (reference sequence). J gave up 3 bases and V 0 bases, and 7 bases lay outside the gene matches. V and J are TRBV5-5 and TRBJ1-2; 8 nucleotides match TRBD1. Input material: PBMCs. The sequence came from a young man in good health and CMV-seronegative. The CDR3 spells CASSLDSGGPHYGYTF. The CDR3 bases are TGTGCCAGCAGCTTGGATTCAGGGGGCCCTCACTATGGCTACACCTTC.